A selection of T cell receptor beta chains follows, all from one sample in a study of T cell responses to AZD1222 COVID-19 vaccine. Using immunoSEQ multiplex PCR, the repertoire was profiled, and TCRdb retains in-frame clones only, with some absent. This sample has some 170,000 clones; roughly 90% occur once, and the top ten carry around 4.4%. Material: peripheral blood, obtained 28 days after the second AZD1222 dose. The receptors stem from an adult who received the AZD1222 COVID-19 vaccine. CDR3s include the opening cysteine and the closing phenylalanine or tryptophan. A D gene is named only where the DNA matches it firmly. Only part of the rows carry a size: once, few, many, or a class if the clone is expanded.

TRBD1 | TRBJ1-5 | TRBV23-1 | NA | CASSQHQQGPAQHF | TGCGCCAGCAGTCAACACCAACAGGGGCCGGCCCAGCATTTT
NA | TRBJ1-4 | TRBV11-2 | NA | CASTGDLDEKLFF | TGTGCCAGCACCGGGGATTTGGATGAAAAACTGTTTTTT
NA | TRBJ2-5 | TRBV11-1 | NA | CASSLRAQETQYF | TGTGCCAGCAGCTTAAGGGCCCAAGAGACCCAGTACTTC
TRBD2 | TRBJ2-7 | TRBV11-2 | NA | CASSLTRDYLYEQYF | TGTGCCAGCAGCTTAACCCGGGACTATTTGTACGAGCAGTACTTC
NA | TRBJ1-6 | TRBV6-5 | NA | CASSYGGARSSPLHF | TGTGCCAGCAGTTATGGCGGGGCTCGTAGTTCACCCCTCCACTTT
NA | TRBJ1-2 | TRBV7-2 | few | CASSFSQGTYGYTF | TGTGCCAGCAGCTTTTCACAGGGAACCTATGGCTACACCTTC
NA | TRBJ2-5 | TRBV30 | NA | CAGKAQGDGPQYF | TGTGCCGGGAAGGCTCAGGGAGACGGACCCCAGTACTTC
NA | TRBJ2-7 | TRBV7-2 | few | CASSTDYRGGSYEQYF | TGTGCCAGCAGCACCGATTACAGGGGAGGAAGCTACGAGCAGTACTTC
NA | TRBJ1-1 | TRBV19 | NA | CASSIAGTNTEAFF | TGTGCCAGTAGTATCGCAGGGACGAACACTGAAGCTTTCTTT
TRBD1 | TRBJ1-5 | TRBV15 | NA | CATQGAYSNQPQHF | TGTGCCACTCAGGGGGCATATAGCAATCAGCCCCAGCATTTT
NA | TRBJ1-2 | TRBV14 | few | CASSQDLEDGYTF | TGTGCCAGCAGCCAAGATCTAGAGGATGGCTACACCTTC
NA | TRBJ1-2 | TRBV19 | NA | CASMGDHWAGGYTF | TGTGCCAGTATGGGGGACCACTGGGCGGGAGGCTACACCTTC
TRBD1 | TRBJ1-1 | TRBV30 | NA | CAWDNRQGFAEAFF | TGTGCCTGGGACAACCGACAGGGATTTGCTGAAGCTTTCTTT
TRBD2 | TRBJ2-7 | TRBV7-7 | NA | CASSLGVRGGAYEQYF | TGTGCTAGCAGCCTAGGGGTCCGCGGGGGGGCCTACGAGCAGTACTTC
TRBD1 | TRBJ1-2 | TRBV7-8 | NA | CASSPRQGSLYGYTF | TGTGCCAGCAGCCCTAGACAGGGAAGTTTGTATGGCTACACCTTC
TRBD1 | TRBJ1-3 | TRBV25-1 | NA | CASSEYRDRAGNTIYF | TGTGCCAGCAGTGAATACCGGGACAGGGCTGGAAACACCATATATTTT
NA | TRBJ2-7 | TRBV19 | NA | CASSIDLREQYF | TGTGCCAGTAGTATAGATCTTCGAGAGCAGTACTTC
NA | TRBJ2-1 | TRBV6-6 | NA | CASSQGRLTRGNEQFF | TGTGCCAGCAGTCAGGGAAGACTCACCCGAGGCAATGAGCAGTTCTTC
TRBD1 | TRBJ1-3 | TRBV18 | NA | CASSITGTGAIRSGNTIYF | TGTGCCAGCTCAATAACCGGGACAGGGGCCATACGCTCTGGAAACACCATATATTTT
NA | TRBJ2-7 | TRBV27 | NA | CASSLGAEQYF | TGTGCCAGCAGTTTAGGGGCCGAGCAGTACTTC
TRBD1 | TRBJ2-7 | TRBV7-9 | NA | CASSPRRDSEQYF | TGTGCCAGCAGCCCGCGCAGGGACAGCGAGCAGTACTTC
NA | TRBJ2-2 | TRBV4-3 | NA | CASSQVRDTNTGELFF | TGCGCCAGCAGCCAAGTTCGGGATACGAACACCGGGGAGCTGTTTTTT
NA | TRBJ2-1 | TRBV12-3/TRBV12-4 | NA | CASTPSQNEQFF | TGTGCCAGCACTCCCTCCCAGAATGAGCAGTTCTTC
TRBD1 | TRBJ1-4 | TRBV7-9 | NA | CASSRDRVEKLFF | TGTGCCAGCAGCCGGGACAGGGTTGAAAAACTGTTTTTT
TRBD2 | TRBJ2-1 | TRBV19 | NA | CASSTSGGSSYNEQFF | TGTGCCAGTAGTACCTCGGGGGGGAGCTCCTACAATGAGCAGTTCTTC
NA | TRBJ2-3 | TRBV10-2 | NA | CASSSGLSRDTQYF | TGCGCCAGCAGCTCCGGACTGAGTCGAGATACGCAGTATTTT
NA | TRBJ2-3 | TRBV29-1 | NA | CSTDDGTDTQYF | TGCAGCACTGACGACGGCACAGATACGCAGTATTTT
NA | TRBJ1-1 | TRBV7-9 | NA | CASSFGTSKTGHQNTEAFF | TGTGCCAGCAGCTTCGGGACGTCGAAAACTGGACACCAGAACACTGAAGCTTTCTTT
NA | TRBJ2-3 | TRBV15 | NA | CATSRGGDTDTQYF | TGTGCCACCAGCAGAGGCGGGGACACAGATACGCAGTATTTT
NA | TRBJ2-7 | TRBV29-1 | NA | CSVSGGRSTYEQYF | TGCAGCGTTTCCGGGGGACGGTCGACCTACGAGCAGTACTTC
TRBD2 | TRBJ2-1 | TRBV5-4 | once | CASSGPPRAGGNEQFF | TGTGCCAGCAGCGGACCACCCCGGGCGGGGGGCAATGAGCAGTTCTTC
NA | TRBJ2-7 | TRBV15 | once | CATSRGSDSFYEQYF | TGTGCCACCAGCAGAGGGTCGGACAGCTTCTACGAGCAGTACTTC
NA | TRBJ1-2 | TRBV3-1/TRBV3-2 | NA | CASSETDIYGYTF | TGTGCCAGCAGCGAGACGGACATCTATGGCTACACCTTC
NA | TRBJ1-5 | TRBV7-2 | NA | CASSPPNHSNQPQHF | TGTGCCAGCAGCCCCCCCAACCATAGCAATCAGCCCCAGCATTTT
NA | TRBJ1-5 | TRBV19 | NA | CASKGEQGYQPQHF | TGTGCCAGTAAAGGGGAACAGGGCTATCAGCCCCAGCATTTT
NA | TRBJ2-7 | TRBV6-6 | NA | CASRWTVSYEQYF | TGTGCCAGCAGATGGACAGTCTCCTACGAGCAGTACTTC
NA | TRBJ1-2 | TRBV28 | NA | CASSRGGANYGYTF | TGTGCCAGCAGTCGAGGGGGAGCTAACTATGGCTACACCTTC
NA | TRBJ2-7 | TRBV5-8 | NA | CARFGVAQGRHEQYF | TGTGCCCGCTTCGGGGTTGCACAGGGACGCCACGAGCAGTACTTC
NA | TRBJ1-4 | TRBV30 | NA | CAWSVDRANEKLFF | TGTGCCTGGAGCGTCGATAGGGCTAATGAAAAACTGTTTTTT
NA | TRBJ2-3 | TRBV30 | NA | CAWTQGVISDTQYF | TGTGCCTGGACGCAGGGAGTGATCTCAGATACGCAGTATTTT
NA | TRBJ2-7 | TRBV5-1 | NA | CASSLDVHSYEQYF | TGCGCCAGCAGCCTGGACGTACACTCCTACGAGCAGTACTTC
NA | TRBJ1-1 | TRBV14 | NA | CASSPWGRRNTEAFF | TGTGCCAGCAGCCCTTGGGGCAGAAGGAACACTGAAGCTTTCTTT
TRBD2 | TRBJ2-7 | TRBV29-1 | NA | CSVAEAGVNEQYF | TGCAGCGTTGCGGAGGCGGGGGTGAACGAGCAGTACTTC
NA | TRBJ2-3 | TRBV18 | NA | CASSPKRVSTDTQYF | TGTGCCAGCTCACCAAAGCGGGTTAGCACAGATACGCAGTATTTT
NA | TRBJ1-1 | TRBV9 | NA | CASSVVVNTEAFF | TGTGCCAGCAGCGTAGTTGTGAACACTGAAGCTTTCTTT
NA | TRBJ1-4 | TRBV3-1/TRBV3-2 | NA | CASRAANEKLFF | TGTGCCAGCAGGGCAGCTAATGAAAAACTGTTTTTT
NA | TRBJ1-6 | TRBV19 | NA | CASSTLLGDSPLHF | TGTGCCAGTAGTACGCTACTTGGGGATTCACCCCTCCACTTT
NA | TRBJ2-1 | TRBV10-2 | once | CASSAGADNEQFF | TGCGCCAGCAGCGCAGGGGCGGACAATGAGCAGTTCTTC
NA | TRBJ1-1 | TRBV29-1 | few | CSAGVDTEAFF | TGCAGCGCGGGGGTAGACACTGAAGCTTTCTTT